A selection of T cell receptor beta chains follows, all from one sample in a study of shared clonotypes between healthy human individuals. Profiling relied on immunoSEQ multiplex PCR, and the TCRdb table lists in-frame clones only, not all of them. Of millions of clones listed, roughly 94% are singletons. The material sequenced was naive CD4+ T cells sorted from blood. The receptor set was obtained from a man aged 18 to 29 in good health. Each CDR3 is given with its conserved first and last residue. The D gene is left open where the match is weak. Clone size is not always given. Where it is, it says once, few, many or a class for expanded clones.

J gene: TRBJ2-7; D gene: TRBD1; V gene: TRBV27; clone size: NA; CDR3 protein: CASSLKQGGPYEQYF; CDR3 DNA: TGTGCCAGCAGTTTAAAACAGGGGGGTCCCTACGAGCAGTACTTC
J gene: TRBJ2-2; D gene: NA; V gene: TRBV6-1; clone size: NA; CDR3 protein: CASIRRGTGELFF; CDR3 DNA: TGTGCCAGCATTCGACGTGGGACCGGGGAGCTGTTTTTT
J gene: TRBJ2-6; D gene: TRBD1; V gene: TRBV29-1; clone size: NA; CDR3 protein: CSVRQGTGANVLTF; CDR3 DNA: TGCAGCGTTAGACAGGGGACCGGGGCCAACGTCCTGACTTTC
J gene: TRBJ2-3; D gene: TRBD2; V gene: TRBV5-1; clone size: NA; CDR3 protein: CASSLRLAGVTDTQYF; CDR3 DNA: TGCGCCAGCAGCCTACGCTTAGCGGGGGTCACAGATACGCAGTATTTT
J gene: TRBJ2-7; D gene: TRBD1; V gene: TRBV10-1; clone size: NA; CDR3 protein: CASSPRTGITYEQYF; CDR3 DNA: TGCGCCAGCAGCCCCCGGACAGGGATTACCTACGAGCAGTACTTC
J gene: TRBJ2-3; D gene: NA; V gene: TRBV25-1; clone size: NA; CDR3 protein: CASSDSGSSTDTQYF; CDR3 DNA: TGTGCCAGCAGTGACAGCGGTTCTAGCACAGATACGCAGTATTTT
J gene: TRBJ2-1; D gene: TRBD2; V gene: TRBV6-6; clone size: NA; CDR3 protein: CASGIQRTSSYNEQFF; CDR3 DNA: TGTGCCAGCGGAATACAAAGGACTAGCTCCTACAATGAGCAGTTCTTC
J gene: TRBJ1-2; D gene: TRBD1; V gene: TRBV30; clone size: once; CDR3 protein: CAWRSRDRGPYGYTF; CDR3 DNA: TGTGCCTGGCGGAGTCGGGACAGGGGACCCTATGGCTACACCTTC
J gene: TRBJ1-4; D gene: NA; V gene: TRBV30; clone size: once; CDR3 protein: CAWGVWNGKLFF; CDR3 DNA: TGTGCCTGGGGCGTTTGGAACGGAAAACTGTTTTTT
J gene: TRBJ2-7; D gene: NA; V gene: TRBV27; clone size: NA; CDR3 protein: CASSFPTPTYEQYF; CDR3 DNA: TGTGCCAGCAGTTTTCCGACACCCACCTACGAGCAGTACTTC
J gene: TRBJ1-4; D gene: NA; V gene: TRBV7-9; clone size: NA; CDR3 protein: CASSLAGPTNEKLFF; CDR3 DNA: TGTGCCAGCAGCTTAGCAGGGCCAACTAATGAAAAACTGTTTTTT
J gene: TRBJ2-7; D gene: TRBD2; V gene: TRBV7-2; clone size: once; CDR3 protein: CASEKSGRAWEQYF; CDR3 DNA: TGTGCCAGCGAAAAAAGCGGGAGGGCCTGGGAGCAGTACTTC
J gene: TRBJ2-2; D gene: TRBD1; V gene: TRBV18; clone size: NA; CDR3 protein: CASSPGQGDTGELFF; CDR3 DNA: TGTGCCAGCTCACCGGGACAGGGGGACACCGGGGAGCTGTTTTTT
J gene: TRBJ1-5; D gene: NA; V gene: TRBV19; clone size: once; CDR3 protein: CASSISGYAQPQHF; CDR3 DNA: TGTGCCAGTAGTATATCAGGGTATGCTCAGCCCCAGCATTTT
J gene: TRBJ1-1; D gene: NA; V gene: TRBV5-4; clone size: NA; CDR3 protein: CASSLPGQNTEAFF; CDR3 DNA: TGTGCCAGCAGCTTGCCTGGACAGAACACTGAAGCTTTCTTT
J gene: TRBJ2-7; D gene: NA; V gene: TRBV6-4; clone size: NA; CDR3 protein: CASSDSIGTPQYF; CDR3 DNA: TGTGCCAGCAGTGACTCGATAGGGACTCCGCAGTACTTC
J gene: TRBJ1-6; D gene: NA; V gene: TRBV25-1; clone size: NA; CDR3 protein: CASTREGTHNSPLHF; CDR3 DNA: TGTGCCAGCACCCGAGAAGGGACACATAATTCACCCCTCCACTTT
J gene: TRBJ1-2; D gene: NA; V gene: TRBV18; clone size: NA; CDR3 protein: CASSPDTTNYGYTF; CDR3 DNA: TGTGCCAGCTCACCAGATACAACTAACTATGGCTACACCTTC
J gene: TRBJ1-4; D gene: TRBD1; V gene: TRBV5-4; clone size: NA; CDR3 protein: CASSRQGLGEKLFF; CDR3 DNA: TGTGCCAGCAGTCGACAGGGGCTGGGGGAAAAACTGTTTTTT
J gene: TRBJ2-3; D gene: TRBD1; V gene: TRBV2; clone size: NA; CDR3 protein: CASIRQGTTDTQYF; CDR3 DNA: TGTGCCAGCATTAGACAGGGAACCACAGATACGCAGTATTTT
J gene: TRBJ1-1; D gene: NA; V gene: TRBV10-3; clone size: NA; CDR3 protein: CAISTLGGNTEAFF; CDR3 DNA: TGTGCCATCAGCACCCTTGGGGGGAACACTGAAGCTTTCTTT
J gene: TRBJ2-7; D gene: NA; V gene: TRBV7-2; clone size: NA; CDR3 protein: CASSLVASLLAEQYF; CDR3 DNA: TGTGCCAGCAGCTTAGTCGCCTCTCTTCTAGCTGAGCAGTACTTC
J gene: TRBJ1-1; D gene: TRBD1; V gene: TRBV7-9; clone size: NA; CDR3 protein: CASSHAGTGATEAFF; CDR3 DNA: TGTGCCAGCAGCCACGCGGGGACAGGGGCCACTGAAGCTTTCTTT
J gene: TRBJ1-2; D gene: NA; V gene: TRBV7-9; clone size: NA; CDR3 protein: CASSSSGTADYGYTF; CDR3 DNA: TGTGCCAGCAGCAGCTCCGGGACCGCCGACTATGGCTACACCTTC
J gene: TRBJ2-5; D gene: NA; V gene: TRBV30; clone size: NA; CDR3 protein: CAWSRLAETQYF; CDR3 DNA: TGTGCCTGGTCTAGGCTAGCGGAGACCCAGTACTTC
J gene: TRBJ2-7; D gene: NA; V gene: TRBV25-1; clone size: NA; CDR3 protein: CATGLSGTGSYEQYF; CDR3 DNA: TGTGCCACCGGACTTTCCGGGACGGGCTCCTACGAGCAGTACTTC
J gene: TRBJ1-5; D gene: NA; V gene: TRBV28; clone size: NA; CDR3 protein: CASSLSGYTNQPQHF; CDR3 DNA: TGTGCCAGCAGTTTATCTGGGTATACGAATCAGCCCCAGCATTTT
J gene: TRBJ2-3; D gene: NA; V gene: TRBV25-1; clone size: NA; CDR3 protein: CASSELTGGGTDTQYF; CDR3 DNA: TGTGCCAGCAGTGAATTAACGGGCGGGGGCACAGATACGCAGTATTTT
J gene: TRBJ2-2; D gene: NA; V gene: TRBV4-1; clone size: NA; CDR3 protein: CASSQGLQGRDGELFF; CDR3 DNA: TGCGCCAGCAGCCAAGGACTACAGGGAAGAGACGGGGAGCTGTTTTTT
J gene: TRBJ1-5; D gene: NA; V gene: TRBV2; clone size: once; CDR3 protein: CASSESSGNQPQHF; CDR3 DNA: TGTGCCAGCAGTGAATCCTCGGGGAACCAGCCCCAGCATTTT
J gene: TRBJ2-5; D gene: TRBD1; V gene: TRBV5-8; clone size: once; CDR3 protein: CASSRRGQGARETQYF; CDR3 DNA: TGTGCCAGCAGCCGCCGGGGCCAGGGGGCGCGAGAGACCCAGTACTTC
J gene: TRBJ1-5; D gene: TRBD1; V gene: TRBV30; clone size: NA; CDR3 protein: CAWSLGQTNQPQHF; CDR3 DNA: TGTGCCTGGAGCCTGGGACAGACTAATCAGCCCCAGCATTTT
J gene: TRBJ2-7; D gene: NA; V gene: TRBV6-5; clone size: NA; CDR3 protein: CASSRGRDEQYF; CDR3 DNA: TGTGCCAGCTCGCGGGGCCGTGACGAGCAGTACTTC
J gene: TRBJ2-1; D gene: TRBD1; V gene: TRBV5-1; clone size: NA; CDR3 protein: CASSGGRTGKISYNEQFF; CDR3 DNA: TGCGCCAGCAGCGGGGGGAGGACAGGGAAAATTTCCTACAATGAGCAGTTCTTC
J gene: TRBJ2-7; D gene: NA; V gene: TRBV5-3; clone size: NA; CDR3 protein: CAGTGTVLYEQYF; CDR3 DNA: TGTGCCGGGACCGGGACCGTACTCTACGAGCAGTACTTC
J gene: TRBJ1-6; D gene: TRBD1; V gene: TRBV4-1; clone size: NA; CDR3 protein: CASSRENRGGTTPRNSPLHF; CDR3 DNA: TGCGCCAGCAGCCGAGAAAACAGGGGTGGAACTACCCCCCGGAATTCACCCCTCCACTTT
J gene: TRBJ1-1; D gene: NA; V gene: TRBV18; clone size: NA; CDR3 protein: CASSLKGKSNTEAFF; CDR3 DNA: TGTGCCAGCTCACTTAAGGGTAAATCGAACACTGAAGCTTTCTTT
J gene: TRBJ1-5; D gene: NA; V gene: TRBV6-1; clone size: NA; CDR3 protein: CASNQGPHQPQHF; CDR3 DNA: TGTGCCAGCAACCAAGGCCCCCATCAGCCCCAGCATTTT
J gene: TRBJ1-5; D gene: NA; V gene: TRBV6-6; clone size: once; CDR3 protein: CASNKVSNQPQHF; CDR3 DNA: TGTGCCAGCAATAAGGTGAGCAATCAGCCCCAGCATTTT
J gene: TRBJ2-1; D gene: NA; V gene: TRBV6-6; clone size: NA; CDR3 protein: CASSYELVYGNEQFF; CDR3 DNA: TGTGCCAGCAGTTACGAACTAGTTTACGGCAATGAGCAGTTCTTC
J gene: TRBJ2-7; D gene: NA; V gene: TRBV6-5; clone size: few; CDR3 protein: CASSNLYEQYF; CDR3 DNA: TGTGCCAGCAGTAACCTTTACGAGCAGTACTTC
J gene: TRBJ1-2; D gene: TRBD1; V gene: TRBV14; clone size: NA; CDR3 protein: CASSPTGVPYGYTF; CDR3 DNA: TGTGCCAGCAGCCCTACAGGGGTCCCCTATGGCTACACCTTC
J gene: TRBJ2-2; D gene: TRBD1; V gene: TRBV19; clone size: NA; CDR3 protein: CASPDRPNTGELFF; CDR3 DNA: TGTGCCAGTCCGGACAGGCCGAACACCGGGGAGCTGTTTTTT
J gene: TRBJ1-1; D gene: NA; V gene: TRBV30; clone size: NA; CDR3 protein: CAWSGGRVRDTEAFF; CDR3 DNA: TGTGCCTGGAGTGGAGGCAGGGTAAGGGACACTGAAGCTTTCTTT
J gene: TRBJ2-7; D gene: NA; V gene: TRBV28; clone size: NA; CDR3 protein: CASSLSLPQGGLQYF; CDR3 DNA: TGTGCCAGCAGTTTATCCCTACCTCAGGGTGGACTCCAGTACTTC
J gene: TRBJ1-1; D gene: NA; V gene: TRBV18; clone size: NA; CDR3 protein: CASSPPMGTNTEAFF; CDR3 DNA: TGTGCCAGCTCACCACCCATGGGAACGAACACTGAAGCTTTCTTT
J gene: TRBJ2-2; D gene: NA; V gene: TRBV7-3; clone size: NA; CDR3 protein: CASSPTHPGELFF; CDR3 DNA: TGTGCCAGCAGCCCCACGCACCCCGGGGAGCTGTTTTTT